There are many counts of the clone carrying this T cell receptor beta chain. The target antigen is unknown. These data come from a study of T cell repertoires in cytomegalovirus infection. For the study at large: It was the public TCR beta signatures that indicated both CMV infection and matching HLA type. Study-wide findings and caveats: Clonotype analysis showed dominance of the ex vivo response by HLA-C-restricted CMV-specific TCR beta clonotypes. Cumulative public TCR beta family frequency identified CMV carriers with the relevant HLA.

J gave up 0 bases and V 6 bases, and 7 bases lay outside the gene matches. Germline V gene data show CDR1 as LNHDA and CDR2 as SQIVND (reference sequence). CDR3 length: 16 amino acids. From the reads, TCRdb called clonotypes with MiXCR, one entry per CDR3 protein. The sample contains some 180,000 distinct CDR3 sequences, roughly 9.8% of which appear only once. The rearrangement links TRBV19 to TRBJ2-7; 11 bases line up with TRBD2. The sequenced material came from PBMCs. The receptor's source is a human donor in good health (CMV status not recorded). Some clones in this sample may be carry-over from other donors' samples. The CDR3 DNA reads as TGTGCCAGTAGCCATCCCGGGACTAGCGGCTCCTACGAGCAGTACTTC. Its protein is CASSHPGTSGSYEQYF.